This TCR beta chain was recorded in a study of post-analysis software for immune sequencing data. Study-wide results and limits: Compared with controls, patients showed significantly lower normalized Chao1 diversity. Those samples that were prepared in the same batch co-clustered strongly by F measure.

Comment on this clonotype: Its cognate antigen is unknown.

Prepared libraries of TCR beta cDNA carried unique molecular identifiers. TCRdb ran MiXCR on the PCR reads and lists one entry per CDR3 protein. The top ten hold 9.5% to 13% of the sample, which has a few hundred thousand distinct CDR3 sequences, less than 45% seen once. The TCR was taken from a girl aged 5 to 17 with multiple sclerosis. The sample taken for sequencing was blood.

The CDR3, as DNA: TGTGCCAGCAGTTACCACGACCTCGGACAGGGGCATGAAAAACTGTTTTTT. It yields the protein CASSYHDLGQGHEKLFF. The rearrangement joins TRBV6-6 to TRBJ1-4, with 9 bases matching TRBD1. CDR1 is MNHNY, CDR2 SVGAGI, per germline (reference sequence). This CDR3 has 17 amino acids. V was pared by 2 bases and J by 6 bases, with 10 bases of the junction left unmatched.